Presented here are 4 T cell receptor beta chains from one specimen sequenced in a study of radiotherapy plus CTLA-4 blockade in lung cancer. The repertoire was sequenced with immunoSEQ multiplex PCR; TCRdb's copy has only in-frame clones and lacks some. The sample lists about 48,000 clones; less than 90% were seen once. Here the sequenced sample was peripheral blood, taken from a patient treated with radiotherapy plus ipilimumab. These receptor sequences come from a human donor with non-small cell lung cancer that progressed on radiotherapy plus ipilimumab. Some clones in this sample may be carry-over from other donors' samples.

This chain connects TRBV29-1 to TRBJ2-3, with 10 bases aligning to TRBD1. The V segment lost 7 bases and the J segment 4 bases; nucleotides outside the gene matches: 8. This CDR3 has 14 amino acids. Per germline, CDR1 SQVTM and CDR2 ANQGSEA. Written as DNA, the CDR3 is TGCAGCGCTCCCGGGACAGGGGACGCAGATACGCAGTATTTT. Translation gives CSAPGTGDADTQYF.

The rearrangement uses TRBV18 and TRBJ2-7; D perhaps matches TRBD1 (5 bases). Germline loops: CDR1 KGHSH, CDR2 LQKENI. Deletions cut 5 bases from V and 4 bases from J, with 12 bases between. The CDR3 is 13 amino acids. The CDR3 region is CASSGQGEYEQYF. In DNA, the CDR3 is TGTGCCAGCTCAGGGCAGGGTGAATACGAGCAGTACTTC.

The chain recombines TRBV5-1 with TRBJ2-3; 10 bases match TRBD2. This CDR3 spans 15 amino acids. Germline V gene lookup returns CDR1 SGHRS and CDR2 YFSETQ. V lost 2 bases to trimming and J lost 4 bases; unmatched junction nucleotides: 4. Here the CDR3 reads CASSLSGGAADTQYF. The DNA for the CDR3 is TGCGCCAGCAGCTTAAGCGGGGGGGCCGCAGATACGCAGTATTTT.

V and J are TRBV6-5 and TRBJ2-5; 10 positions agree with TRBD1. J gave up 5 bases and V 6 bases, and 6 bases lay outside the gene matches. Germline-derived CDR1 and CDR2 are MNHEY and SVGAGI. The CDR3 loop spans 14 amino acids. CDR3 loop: CASSLTGGAETQYF. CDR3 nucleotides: TGTGCCAGCAGCCTGACAGGGGGCGCGGAGACCCAGTACTTC.